This T cell receptor beta chain is from a study of shared clonotypes between healthy human individuals. Study results and caveats: Rarefaction revealed incomplete sorted-subset sequencing despite large depth.

In the case of this clone: The antigen remains undetermined.

When replicate PCRs were run on sorted subsets, they used around 200 ng DNA, about 30,000 T cell genomes. The method was immunoSEQ multiplex PCR; TCRdb's version includes in-frame clones alone and lacks a portion of them. The table includes about 700,000 clones, about 74% detected once. The donors, all of them Caucasian adults, lived in Nashville, Tennessee. Trimming removed 5 bases from V and 5 bases from J, with 15 bases in between. Per germline, CDR1 SGHVS and CDR2 FNYEAQ. CDR3 length equals 14 residues. Sequences were obtained from memory CD4+ T cells sorted from blood. Subset of the sample: CD45RA-negative fraction. The chain joins TRBV7-6 to TRBJ2-5, with a tentative D call TRBD1 (6 bases). This sequence originates from a woman aged 30 to 39 in good health. The CDR3 spells CASSLHRAPETQYF. CDR3 nucleotides: TGTGCCAGCAGCCTGCACAGGGCCCCCGAGACCCAGTACTTC.